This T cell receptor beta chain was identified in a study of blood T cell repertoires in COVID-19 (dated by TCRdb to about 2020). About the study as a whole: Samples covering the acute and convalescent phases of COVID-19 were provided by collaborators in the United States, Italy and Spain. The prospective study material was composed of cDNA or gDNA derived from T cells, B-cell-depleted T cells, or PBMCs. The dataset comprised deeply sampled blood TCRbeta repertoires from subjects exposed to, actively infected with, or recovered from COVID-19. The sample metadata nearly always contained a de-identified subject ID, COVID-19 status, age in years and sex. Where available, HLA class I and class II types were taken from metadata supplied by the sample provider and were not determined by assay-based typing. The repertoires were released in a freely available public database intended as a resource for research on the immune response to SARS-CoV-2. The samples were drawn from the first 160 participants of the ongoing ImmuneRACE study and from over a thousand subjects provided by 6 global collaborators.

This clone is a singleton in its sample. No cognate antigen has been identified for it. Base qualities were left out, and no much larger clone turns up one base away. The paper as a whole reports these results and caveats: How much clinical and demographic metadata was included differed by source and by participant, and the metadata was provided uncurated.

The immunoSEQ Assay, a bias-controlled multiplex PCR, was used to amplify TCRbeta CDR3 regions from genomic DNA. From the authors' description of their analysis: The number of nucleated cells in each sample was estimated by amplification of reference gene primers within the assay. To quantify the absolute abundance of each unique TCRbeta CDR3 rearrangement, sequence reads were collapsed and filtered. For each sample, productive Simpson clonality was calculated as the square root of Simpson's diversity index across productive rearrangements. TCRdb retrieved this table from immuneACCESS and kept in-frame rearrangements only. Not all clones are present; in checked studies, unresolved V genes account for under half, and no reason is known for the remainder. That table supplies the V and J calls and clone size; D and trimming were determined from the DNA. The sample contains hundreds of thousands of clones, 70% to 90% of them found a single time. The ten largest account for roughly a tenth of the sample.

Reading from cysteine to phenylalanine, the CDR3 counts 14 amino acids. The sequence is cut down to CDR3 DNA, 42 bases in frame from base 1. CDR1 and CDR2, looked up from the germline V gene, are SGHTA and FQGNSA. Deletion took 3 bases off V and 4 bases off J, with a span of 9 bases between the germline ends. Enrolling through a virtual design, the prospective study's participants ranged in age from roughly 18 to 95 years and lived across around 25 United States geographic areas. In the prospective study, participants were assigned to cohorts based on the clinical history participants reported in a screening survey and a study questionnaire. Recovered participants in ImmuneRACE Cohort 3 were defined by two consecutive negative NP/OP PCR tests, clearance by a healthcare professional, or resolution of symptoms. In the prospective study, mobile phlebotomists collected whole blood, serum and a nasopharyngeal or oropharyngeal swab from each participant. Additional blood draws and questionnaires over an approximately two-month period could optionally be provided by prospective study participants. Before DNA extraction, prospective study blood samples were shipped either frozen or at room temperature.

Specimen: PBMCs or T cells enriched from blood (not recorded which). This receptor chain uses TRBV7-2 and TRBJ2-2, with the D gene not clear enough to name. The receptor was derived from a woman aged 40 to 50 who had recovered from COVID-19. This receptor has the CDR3 CASSLYSSTGELFF. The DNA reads TGTGCCAGCAGCTTGTATTCTAGCACCGGGGAGCTGTTTTTT.